These T cell receptor beta chains were read from a single sample in a study of somatic mutations in cytotoxic T cells in rheumatoid arthritis. Profiling relied on immunoSEQ multiplex PCR, and the TCRdb table lists in-frame clones only, not all of them. The table lists 8,500 to 11,000 clones, 81% of them singletons. Sequencing input: CD8+ T cells sorted from blood. The receptors originated from a woman aged 45-59 years in good health. The CDR3 runs from the conserved cysteine through the conserved F or W. A D gene is named only where the DNA matches it firmly. A row's size may be missing; if present it is once, few, many or a size class.

V: TRBV10-3; size: NA; J: TRBJ2-7; D: TRBD1; DNA: TGTGCCATCAGGCCCCGGGACAGCTACGAGCAGTACTTC; CDR3: CAIRPRDSYEQYF
V: TRBV27; size: few; J: TRBJ1-1; D: NA; DNA: TGTGCCAGCAGTTCCCCGGACTTGACTGAAGCTTTCTTT; CDR3: CASSSPDLTEAFF
V: TRBV6-5; size: NA; J: TRBJ2-7; D: NA; DNA: TGTGCCAGCAGTAAAGGGGCCCTCTCTTCCTACGAGCAGTACTTC; CDR3: CASSKGALSSYEQYF
V: TRBV9; size: once; J: TRBJ2-1; D: NA; DNA: TGTGCCAGCAGCGTAGCAGGACTCCACAATGAGCAGTTCTTC; CDR3: CASSVAGLHNEQFF
V: TRBV2; size: NA; J: TRBJ2-7; D: TRBD1; DNA: TGTGCCAGCACAGGGACAGGGGCCTACGAGCAGTACTTC; CDR3: CASTGTGAYEQYF
V: TRBV27; size: few; J: TRBJ2-2; D: TRBD1; DNA: TGTGCCAGCAGTCCGGGACAGCCAACCGGGGAGCTGTTTTTT; CDR3: CASSPGQPTGELFF
V: TRBV6-6; size: NA; J: TRBJ1-1; D: NA; DNA: TGTGCCAGCAGTGATGGACAAAACACTGAAGCTTTCTTT; CDR3: CASSDGQNTEAFF
V: TRBV7-9; size: NA; J: TRBJ2-7; D: NA; DNA: TGTGCCAGCAGCTTAGGAAGTCCGGGGGAGCAGTACTTC; CDR3: CASSLGSPGEQYF
V: TRBV7-3; size: NA; J: TRBJ2-5; D: NA; DNA: TGTGCCAGCAGCTTCCAGGGGTCAGGGGAGACCCAGTACTTC; CDR3: CASSFQGSGETQYF
V: TRBV4-1; size: few; J: TRBJ2-7; D: NA; DNA: TGCGCCAGCAGCCAAGATAGCGTACTAGACTATTACGAGCAGTACTTC; CDR3: CASSQDSVLDYYEQYF
V: TRBV7-9; size: NA; J: TRBJ2-2; D: TRBD2; DNA: TGTGCCAGCAGCTTCGGAGTGCGGACTAGCGGAACCGGGGAGCTGTTTTTT; CDR3: CASSFGVRTSGTGELFF
V: TRBV7-9; size: NA; J: TRBJ2-7; D: TRBD1; DNA: TGTGCCAGCAGCCTTAGGGGGCCTCTCCCAACCGAGCAGTACTTC; CDR3: CASSLRGPLPTEQYF
V: TRBV11-2; size: once; J: TRBJ2-7; D: TRBD2; DNA: TGTGCCAGCAGCTTAGAGGGACTAGCGGGAGTCGCAAACGAGCAGTACTTC; CDR3: CASSLEGLAGVANEQYF
V: TRBV19; size: NA; J: TRBJ2-7; D: NA; DNA: TGTGCCAGTAGTATAGAGGTTGGAGGGGCGGTGGGCGAGCAGTACTTC; CDR3: CASSIEVGGAVGEQYF
V: TRBV30; size: NA; J: TRBJ1-3; D: NA; DNA: TGTGCCTGGAGTGCGGGACACCCTTCTGGAAACACCATATATTTT; CDR3: CAWSAGHPSGNTIYF
V: TRBV5-6; size: NA; J: TRBJ2-2; D: TRBD2; DNA: TGTGCCAGCAGCTTGGCACTAGCGGGAGACGGGGAGCTGTTTTTT; CDR3: CASSLALAGDGELFF
V: TRBV6-5; size: NA; J: TRBJ1-1; D: NA; DNA: TGTGCCAGCAGACGCCCAGGTATCATGAACACTGAAGCTTTCTTT; CDR3: CASRRPGIMNTEAFF
V: TRBV2; size: NA; J: TRBJ2-7; D: NA; DNA: TGTGCCAGCACGAACATTATGACCTACGAGCAGTACTTC; CDR3: CASTNIMTYEQYF
V: TRBV7-8; size: NA; J: TRBJ2-7; D: TRBD1; DNA: TGTGCCAGCAGCCCCCTAGGGGGCGGCGAGCAGTACTTC; CDR3: CASSPLGGGEQYF
V: TRBV6-1; size: few; J: TRBJ2-7; D: TRBD1; DNA: TGTGGCAGCTGGCAGGGGGCCAACGAGCAGTACTTC; CDR3: CGSWQGANEQYF
V: TRBV6-1; size: NA; J: TRBJ2-7; D: TRBD1; DNA: TGTGCCAGCGTGGGTTGGGACAGAACCTACGAGCAGTACTTC; CDR3: CASVGWDRTYEQYF
V: TRBV7-2; size: few; J: TRBJ2-1; D: NA; DNA: TGTGCCAGCAGCTTTACAGGGATATACAATGAGCAGTTCTTC; CDR3: CASSFTGIYNEQFF
V: TRBV7-6; size: NA; J: TRBJ1-3; D: TRBD1; DNA: TGTGCCAGCAGCTTAGTAACAGGGGGCTTAGGATTCGGAAACACCATATATTTT; CDR3: CASSLVTGGLGFGNTIYF
V: TRBV5-5; size: NA; J: TRBJ1-2; D: TRBD1; DNA: TGTGCCAGCAGCTTGGGCCAGGGGGCCTCGTATGGCTACACCTTC; CDR3: CASSLGQGASYGYTF